The 18 T cell receptor beta chains below all came from one sample that was sequenced in a study of cytomegalovirus exposure and HLA in healthy donors. Use of 60 Vbeta and 13 Jbeta primers characterized the PCR. Data came from immunoSEQ multiplex PCR; TCRdb stores just in-frame clones and leaves some out. Its clone listing holds 180,000 or so clones. Sample: PBMCs. These receptors all stem from a boy younger than 18 in good health and CMV-seronegative.

J is TRBJ2-4 and V is TRBV6-4; 8 bases fit TRBD2. The CDR3 sequence is 16 residues long. CDR1 MRHNA and CDR2 SNTAGT come from the germline V gene. V was pared by 7 bases and J by 1 base, with 9 bases of the junction left unmatched. CDR3 sequence (DNA): TGTGCCAGCACCTCGGGGGGGGTTGACGCCAAAAACATTCAGTACTTC. Translating it yields CASTSGGVDAKNIQYF.

The DNA for the CDR3 is TGCGCCAGCAGCGCCAACAGGGACGGGACCCAGTACTTC. This gives the protein CASSANRDGTQYF. The gene calls are TRBV10-1 and TRBJ2-5, with D perhaps matching TRBD1 (6 bases). From germline, CDR1 is WNHNN and CDR2 SYGVQD (reference sequence). The CDR3 is made up of 13 amino acids. Trimming removed 6 bases from V and 7 bases from J, with 15 bases in between.

The chain uses TRBV7-2 and TRBJ2-7; tentative D call: TRBD2 (6 bases). Germline V gives CDR1 SGHTA, CDR2 FQGNSA. The V and J ends lost 5 bases and 2 bases respectively, with 7 bases between them. CDR3 length equals 12 residues. The CDR3 DNA sequence: TGTGCCAGCAGCGGAGGGACCTACGAGCAGTACTTC. Translation gives CASSGGTYEQYF.

The gene calls are TRBV27 and TRBJ2-7; no reliable D call. Trimming pared 5 bases from V and 3 bases from J, leaving 14 bases between. The CDR3 loop spans 14 amino acids. Germline assignment: CDR1 MNHEY and CDR2 SMNVEV (reference sequence). Written as DNA, the CDR3 is TGTGCCAGCAGTCCCTTCTCTGGGCTCTACGAGCAGTACTTC. As protein: CASSPFSGLYEQYF.

V and J are TRBV6-6 and TRBJ2-7; D is ambiguous. Trimming removed 5 bases from V and 3 bases from J, with 14 bases in between. Germline V lookup: CDR1 MNHNY, CDR2 SVGAGI (reference sequence). This CDR3 has 14 amino acids. Here the CDR3 DNA reads TGTGCCAGCAGTCGTACCGACGGGTACTACGAGCAGTACTTC. Translation gives CASSRTDGYYEQYF.

J is TRBJ2-5 and V is TRBV4-1, with D maybe TRBD1 (7 bases). CDR1 and CDR2 from the germline V gene are MGHRA and YSYEKL. The CDR3 is 16 amino acids. Deletions cut 0 bases from V and 2 bases from J, with 13 bases between. The CDR3: CASSQELTGRQETQYF. DNA for the CDR3: TGCGCCAGCAGCCAAGAGCTGACAGGGAGGCAAGAGACCCAGTACTTC.

This chain connects TRBV6-6 to TRBJ1-2; 8 nucleotides align to TRBD1. This CDR3 has 14 residues. Germline V gene data show CDR1 as MNHNY and CDR2 as SVGAGI (reference sequence). Trimming at V came to 4 bases and at J to 7 bases, leaving 8 bases not matched to a gene. This CDR3 reads CASSSATGERGYTF. The CDR3 coding sequence is TGTGCCAGCAGTTCCGCGACAGGGGAGCGTGGCTACACCTTC.

The V gene is TRBV19, the J gene TRBJ1-2; D perhaps matches TRBD1 (5 bases). Germline assignment: CDR1 LNHDA and CDR2 SQIVND (reference sequence). CDR3 length equals 14 residues. V lost 5 bases to trimming and J lost 5 bases, with 15 bases between them. The chain's CDR3 is CASSPTLGLYGYTF. In nucleotides, the CDR3 is TGTGCCAGTAGTCCTACTCTGGGACTTTATGGCTACACCTTC.

The chain has TRBV13 and TRBJ1-1; 8 nucleotides line up with TRBD1. This CDR3 spans 18 amino acids. Germline loops: CDR1 PRHDT, CDR2 FYEKMQ (reference sequence). The V and J ends lost 0 bases and 0 bases, in that order; junction bases with no gene match: 9. The CDR3 region has the DNA TGTGCCAGCAGCTTAGGGGGGGGACAGGCTGGAATGAACACTGAAGCTTTCTTT. This sequence encodes CASSLGGGQAGMNTEAFF. The full variable domain, in which reference TRBV13 and TRBJ1-1 provide the parts outside the CDR3, is AAGVIQSPRHLIKEKRETATLKCYPIPRHDTVYWYQQGPGQDPQFLISFYEKMQSDKGSIPDRFSAQQFSDYHSELNMSSLELGDSALYFCASSLGGGQAGMNTEAFFGQGTRLTVV.

The chain carries TRBV7-3 and TRBJ1-6, with 9 bases aligning to TRBD1. CDR3 size: 18 residues. The germline V gene encodes CDR1 SGHTA and CDR2 FQGTGA. V was clipped by 2 bases and J by 2 bases; unmatched bases: 7. CDR3 sequence reads: CASSLYPTGGPYNSPLHF. CDR3 nucleotide sequence: TGTGCCAGCAGCTTATATCCAACAGGGGGCCCCTATAATTCACCCCTCCACTTT. Looking up the rest from reference TRBV7-3 and TRBJ1-6 gives the full variable domain: GAGVSQTPSNKVTEKGKYVELRCDPISGHTALYWYRQSLGQGPEFLIYFQGTGAADDSGLPNDRFFAVRPEGSVSTLKIQRTERGDSAVYLCASSLYPTGGPYNSPLHFGNGTRLTVT.

The CDR3 loop reads CASSVESSTGEQFF. The DNA of the CDR3 is TGTGCCAGCAGCGTAGAATCCAGCACCGGGGAGCAGTTCTTC. V gene TRBV9 combines with J gene TRBJ2-1; unclear D gene. Between the trimmed V and J ends, which lost 0 bases and 10 bases, there was a span of 14 bases. From germline, CDR1 is SGDLS and CDR2 YYNGEE. The CDR3 consists of 14 residues.

The chain carries TRBV5-1 and TRBJ2-5, with 9 bases that match TRBD2. From germline, CDR1 is SGHRS and CDR2 YFSETQ. The CDR3 extends over 16 amino acids. V shed 1 base and J 5 bases; nucleotides not matched to a gene: 9. This CDR3 reads CASSLSGGGAAETQYF. The CDR3 nucleotides are TGCGCCAGCAGCTTGTCGGGCGGGGGGGCAGCTGAGACCCAGTACTTC.

V and J are TRBV25-1 and TRBJ2-1; D is ambiguous. Germline CDR1 is MGHDK and CDR2 is SYGVNS. V was clipped by 9 bases and J by 3 bases, with 6 bases between them. The CDR3 length is 11 residues. CDR3 sequence reads: CASSNYNEQFF. In DNA, the CDR3 is TGTGCCAGTTCTAACTACAATGAGCAGTTCTTC. The whole variable domain, filled in from reference TRBV25-1 and TRBJ2-1, reads EADIYQTPRYLVIGTGKKITLECSQTMGHDKMYWYQQDPGMELHLIHYSYGVNSTEKGDLSSESTVSRIRTEHFPLTLESARPSHTSQYLCASSNYNEQFFGPGTRLTVL.

V usage is TRBV6-5 and J usage is TRBJ1-3, with D maybe TRBD1 (6 bases). V was clipped by 4 bases and J by 4 bases, with 14 bases between them. Germline V gene sequence: CDR1 MNHEY, CDR2 SVGAGI. This CDR3 is 15 amino acids long. The CDR3 DNA reads TGTGCCAGCAGTTGGGGCAGGGGAACAGGAAACACCATATATTTT. It is translated as CASSWGRGTGNTIYF.

The J gene is TRBJ1-2, the V gene TRBV4-2; no firm D call. The CDR3 extends over 16 amino acids. Trimming shortened V by 1 base and J by 2 bases, and 14 bases separated the two germline ends. CDR1 and CDR2 (germline): LGHNA, YNFKEQ. CDR3 in DNA: TGTGCCAGCAGCCAAGCGTCATCAGGACTAAACTATGGCTACACCTTC. Its translation: CASSQASSGLNYGYTF.

The genes are TRBV5-3 and TRBJ1-6, with a tentative D call TRBD1 (5 bases). TRBV5-3 is an open reading frame, and its role is uncertain. The ends were cut back, 4 bases at V and 1 base at J, with 12 bases in the middle. The CDR3 extends over 16 amino acids. The CDR3 region is CARSRGLKSYNSPLHF. CDR3 coding DNA: TGTGCCAGAAGCCGGGGGTTGAAATCCTATAATTCACCCCTCCACTTT.

J is TRBJ2-2 and V is TRBV11-3, with TRBD2 matching over 7 bases. CDR3 length: 16 residues. Trimming took 2 bases from V and 4 from J; bases not matched to a gene: 7. Germline-derived CDR1 and CDR2 are SGHNT and YENEEA. CDR3 amino acids: CASSLRGGDSTGELFF. The CDR3, as DNA: TGTGCCAGCAGCTTACGCGGGGGAGACTCCACCGGGGAGCTGTTTTTT. Together with reference TRBV11-3 and TRBJ2-2, the CDR3 gives the full variable domain: EAGVVQSPRYKIIEKKQPVAFWCNPISGHNTLYWYLQNLGQGPELLIRYENEEAVDDSQLPKDRFSAERLKGVDSTLKIQPAELGDSAVYLCASSLRGGDSTGELFFGEGSRLTVL.

The V and J genes are TRBV27 and TRBJ2-6; 9 bases fit TRBD1. V dropped 5 bases and J dropped 0; count of bases not matched to a gene: 8. Germline V CDR1 and CDR2: MNHEY, SMNVEV (reference sequence). The CDR3 runs 18 residues. For the CDR3, the DNA is TGTGCCAGCAGTCCCCGGGACAGGGTAACCTCTGGGGCCAACGTCCTGACTTTC. Amino acid sequence: CASSPRDRVTSGANVLTF.